This T cell receptor (beta chain) was sequenced in a study of early T cells in non-severe SARS-CoV-2 infection. Germline assignment: CDR1 GTSNPN and CDR2 SVGIG (reference sequence). V shed 5 bases and J shed 5 bases, with 14 bases lying between them. The CDR3 has 13 amino acids. This clonotype occurred a few times. TCRdb re-called the 5' RACE reads through MiXCR, storing one row per CDR3 protein. The sample has tens of thousands of distinct CDR3 sequences, roughly an eighth seen once. The rearrangement uses TRBV30 and TRBJ2-3; D is unresolved. This sequence was found in an adult who was a healthcare worker with PCR-confirmed SARS-CoV-2 infection or an uninfected control (not recorded which). Sequencing was performed on whole blood. CDR3 in amino acids: CAWGTLFEDTQYF. In DNA, the CDR3 is TGTGCCTGGGGCACCTTATTCGAAGATACGCAGTATTTT. Supplemented by reference TRBV30 and TRBJ2-3, the full variable domain reads SQTIHQWPATLVQPVGSPLSLECTVEGTSNPNLYWYRQAAGRGLQLLFYSVGIGQISSEVPQNLSASRPQDRQFILSSKKLLLSDSGFYLCAWGTLFEDTQYFGPGTRLTVL.